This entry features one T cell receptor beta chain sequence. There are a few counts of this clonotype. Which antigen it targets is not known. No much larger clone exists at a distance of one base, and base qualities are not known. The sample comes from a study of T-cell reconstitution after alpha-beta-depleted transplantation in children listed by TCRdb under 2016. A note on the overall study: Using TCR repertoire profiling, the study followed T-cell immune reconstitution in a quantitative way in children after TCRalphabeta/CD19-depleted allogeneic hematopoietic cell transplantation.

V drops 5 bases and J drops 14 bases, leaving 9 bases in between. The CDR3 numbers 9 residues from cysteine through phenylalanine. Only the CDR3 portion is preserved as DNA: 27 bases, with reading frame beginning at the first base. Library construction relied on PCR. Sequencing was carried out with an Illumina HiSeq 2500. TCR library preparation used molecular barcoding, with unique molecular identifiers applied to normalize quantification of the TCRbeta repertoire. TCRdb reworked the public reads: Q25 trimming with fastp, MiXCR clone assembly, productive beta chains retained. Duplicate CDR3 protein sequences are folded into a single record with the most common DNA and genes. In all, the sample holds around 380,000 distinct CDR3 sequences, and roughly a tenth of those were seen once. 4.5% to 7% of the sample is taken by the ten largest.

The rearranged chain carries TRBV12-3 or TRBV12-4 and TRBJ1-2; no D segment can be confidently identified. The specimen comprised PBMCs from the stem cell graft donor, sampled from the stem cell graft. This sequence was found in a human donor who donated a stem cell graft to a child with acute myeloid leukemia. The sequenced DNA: TGTGCCAGCAGTCCCCCTTCTACCTTC. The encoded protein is CASSPPSTF.